This T cell receptor beta chain was profiled in a study of tumor-infiltrating lymphocytes in primary liver carcinoma. This clonotype was counted at least ten times. The CDR3 contains 14 residues. The germline V gene has CDR1 SQVTM and CDR2 ANQGSEA. The V gene end was trimmed by 6 bases and the J gene end by 6 bases; junction bases not matched to a gene: 8. TCR beta cDNA was made from approximately 500 ng total RNA with a constant-region primer. Sequencing libraries for TCR beta derived from three nested multiplex PCR rounds that used slightly modified ARM-PCR. The study ran its first two PCR rounds for approximately 10 cycles each, using TRBV1-TRBV30 forward primers and a C-beta reverse primer. MiXCR, run by TCRdb on the multiplex PCR reads, gives a single entry per CDR3 protein. The top ten hold approximately 20% of the sample, which has under 130,000 distinct CDR3 sequences, about four fifths seen once.

Joint extraction of RNA and DNA used roughly 19-33 mg of bulk tissue that was unsorted. Those patients suffered from chronic HBV infection and were treatment-naive. J is TRBJ2-1 and V is TRBV29-1, with 10 nucleotides matching TRBD1. Source material: liver tumor tissue from sampling region 3. Regarding subset: tumor region T3, left-lateral pole. The TCR comes from a man in his forties with primary liver carcinoma and hepatitis B virus infection. The CDR3 region is CSVDGTGVSNEQFF. The CDR3 DNA follows: TGCAGCGTCGACGGGACAGGGGTGAGCAATGAGCAGTTCTTC.